This TCR beta chain originates from a study of Tregs in tolerant kidney transplant recipients. Repertoires were generated with immunoSEQ multiplex PCR, while TCRdb's copy carries only in-frame clones and drops some. The table has 20,000 to 25,000 clones, over 70% seen once. The nonmyeloablative bone marrow transplants came from related graft donors, with transient mixed chimerism. The source of this sequence is a human patient who received a combined kidney and bone marrow transplant. Some T cells may arise from the graft donor. This specimen was CD8+ T cells from blood (PBMCs), taken 6 months after the transplant.

CDR3 sequence: CASSITGGDTEAFF. The CDR3, as DNA: TGTGCCAGTAGTATCACAGGGGGGGACACTGAAGCTTTCTTT. The chain links TRBV19 to TRBJ1-1; 8 bases line up with TRBD1. The CDR3 extends over 14 amino acids. The germline V gene encodes CDR1 LNHDA and CDR2 SQIVND (reference sequence). The V segment lost 3 bases and the J segment 3 bases; nucleotides outside the gene matches: 3.